A selection of T cell receptor beta chains follows, all from one sample in a study of PD-L1 blockade in urothelial cancer. The data were produced by immunoSEQ multiplex PCR, yet TCRdb's version contains in-frame clones alone and is incomplete. This sample has 70,000 to 90,000 clones; roughly 82% occur once, and the top ten carry more than 8%. The sequenced sample was PBMCs, obtained around atezolizumab (anti-PD-L1) treatment. The receptors derive from a man between 65 and 79 years old with urothelial cancer. Each CDR3 is given with its conserved first and last residue. The D gene is left open where the match is weak. Expanded clones get a size class; other rows say once, few or many, or leave the size out.

cdr3_length,v_call,d_call,j_call,clone_size,cdr3_aa,cdr3_nt
13,TRBV5-1,TRBD1,TRBJ1-5,NA,CASSPWTGQPQHF,TGCGCCAGCAGCCCCTGGACAGGACAGCCCCAGCATTTT
16,TRBV7-2,TRBD2,TRBJ2-5,once,CASSLTGRRGQETQYF,TGTGCCAGCAGCTTAACCGGGAGGCGGGGACAAGAGACCCAGTACTTC
16,TRBV4-2,TRBD1,TRBJ1-3,NA,CASSQALGQVGNTIYF,TGTGCCAGCAGCCAAGCCCTTGGACAGGTTGGAAACACCATATATTTT
15,TRBV7-9,NA,TRBJ2-3,NA,CASSLTSYLTDTQYF,TGTGCCAGCAGCTTAACCAGTTACCTCACAGATACGCAGTATTTT
13,TRBV6-6,NA,TRBJ2-5,NA,CASSQGNQETQYF,TGTGCCAGCAGCCAGGGGAATCAAGAGACCCAGTACTTC
15,TRBV11-2,NA,TRBJ2-2,NA,CASSPFLGGTGELFF,TGTGCCAGCAGCCCATTCCTTGGGGGGACCGGGGAGCTGTTTTTT
15,TRBV14,NA,TRBJ2-1,NA,CASSQTRDWGNEQFF,TGTGCCAGCAGCCAAACCCGGGACTGGGGGAATGAGCAGTTCTTC
14,TRBV19,NA,TRBJ2-4,NA,CASTHPNYPGIQYF,TGTGCCAGTACACACCCCAATTACCCGGGCATTCAGTACTTC
13,TRBV6-6,NA,TRBJ2-1,NA,CASSYGFFPEQFF,TGTGCCAGCAGTTACGGCTTTTTCCCCGAGCAGTTCTTC
17,TRBV4-2,NA,TRBJ2-7,once,CASSRGGQDSRWSEQYF,TGTGCCAGCAGCCGGGGAGGACAGGACTCTCGGTGGTCCGAGCAGTACTTC
19,TRBV4-3,TRBD2,TRBJ2-1,NA,CASSRETGEATSGSNEQFF,TGCGCCAGCAGCCGCGAGACAGGGGAAGCGACTAGCGGGAGCAATGAGCAGTTCTTC
15,TRBV7-9,TRBD1,TRBJ2-3,NA,CASSTDRGRTDTQYF,TGTGCCAGCAGCACTGACAGGGGACGCACAGATACGCAGTATTTT
10,TRBV2,NA,TRBJ2-3,once,CASLTDTQYF,TGTGCCAGTCTCACAGATACGCAGTATTTT
14,TRBV7-3,TRBD1,TRBJ1-1,NA,CASSSRGPGTEAFF,TGTGCCAGCAGCTCCAGGGGGCCTGGCACTGAAGCTTTCTTT